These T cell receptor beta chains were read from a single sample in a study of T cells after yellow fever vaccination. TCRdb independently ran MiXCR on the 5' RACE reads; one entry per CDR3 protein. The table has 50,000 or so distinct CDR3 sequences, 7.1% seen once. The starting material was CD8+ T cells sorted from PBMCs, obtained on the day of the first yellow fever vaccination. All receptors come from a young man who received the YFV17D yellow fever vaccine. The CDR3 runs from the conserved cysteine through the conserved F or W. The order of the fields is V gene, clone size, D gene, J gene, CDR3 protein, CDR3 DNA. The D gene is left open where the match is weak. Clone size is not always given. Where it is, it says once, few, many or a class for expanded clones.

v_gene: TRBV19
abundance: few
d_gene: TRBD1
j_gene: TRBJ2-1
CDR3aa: CATEGGPNYNEQFF
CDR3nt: TGTGCCACGGAAGGGGGCCCAAACTACAATGAGCAGTTCTTC

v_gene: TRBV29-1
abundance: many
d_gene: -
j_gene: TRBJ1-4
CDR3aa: CSAQSNNEKLFF
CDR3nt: TGCAGCGCACAGAGTAATAACGAAAAACTGTTTTTT

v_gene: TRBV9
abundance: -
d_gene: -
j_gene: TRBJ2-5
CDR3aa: CASGVELGGLLGETQYF
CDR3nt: TGTGCCAGCGGCGTGGAACTCGGGGGCCTACTTGGAGAGACCCAGTACTTC

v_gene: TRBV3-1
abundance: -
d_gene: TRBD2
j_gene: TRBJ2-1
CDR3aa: CASSQSSGSYNEQFF
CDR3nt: TGTGCCAGCAGTCAGTCTAGCGGGTCCTACAATGAGCAGTTCTTC

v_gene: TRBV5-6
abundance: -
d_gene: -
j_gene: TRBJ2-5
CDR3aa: CASSWTEETQYF
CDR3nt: TGTGCCAGCAGCTGGACAGAAGAGACCCAGTACTTC

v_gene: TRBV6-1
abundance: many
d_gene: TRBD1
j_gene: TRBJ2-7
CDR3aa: CASSGSRDSPYEQYF
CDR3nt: TGTGCCAGCAGTGGTTCCCGGGACAGTCCCTACGAGCAGTACTTC

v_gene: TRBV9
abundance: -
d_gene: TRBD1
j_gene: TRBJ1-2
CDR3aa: CASSGWTGPSQGYTF
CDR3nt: TGTGCCAGCAGCGGATGGACAGGGCCCTCTCAGGGCTACACCTTC

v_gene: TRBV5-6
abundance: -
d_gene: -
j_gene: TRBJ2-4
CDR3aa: CASSFSGVAKNIQYF
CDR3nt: TGTGCCAGCAGCTTTTCGGGGGTAGCCAAAAACATTCAGTACTTC

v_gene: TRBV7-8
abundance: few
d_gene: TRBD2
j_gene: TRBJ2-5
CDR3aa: CASSPDSGGKAQYF
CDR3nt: TGTGCCAGCAGCCCTGACTCGGGGGGGAAGGCCCAGTACTTC

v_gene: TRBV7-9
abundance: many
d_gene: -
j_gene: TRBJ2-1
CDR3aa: CASSLHERGDSYNEQFF
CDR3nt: TGTGCCAGCAGCCTCCATGAGAGGGGCGACTCCTACAATGAGCAGTTCTTC

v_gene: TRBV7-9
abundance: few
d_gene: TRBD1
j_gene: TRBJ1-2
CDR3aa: CASRADRITF
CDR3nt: TGTGCCAGCAGGGCGGACAGGATCACCTTC

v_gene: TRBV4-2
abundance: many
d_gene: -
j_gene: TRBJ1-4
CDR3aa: CASSQDPTSLEKLFF
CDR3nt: TGTGCCAGCAGCCAAGATCCGACCTCTCTCGAAAAACTGTTTTTT

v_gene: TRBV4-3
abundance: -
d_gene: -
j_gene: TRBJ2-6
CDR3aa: CASSQEGNSGANVLTF
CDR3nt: TGCGCCAGCAGCCAAGAAGGAAACTCTGGGGCCAACGTCCTGACTTTC

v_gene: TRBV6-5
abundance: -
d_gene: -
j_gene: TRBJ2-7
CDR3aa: CASSYLGPTGAPYEQYF
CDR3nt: TGTGCCAGCAGTTACTTGGGGCCGACGGGGGCACCCTACGAGCAGTACTTC

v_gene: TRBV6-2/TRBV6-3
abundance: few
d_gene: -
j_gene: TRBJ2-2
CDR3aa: CASSIDFPARRELFF
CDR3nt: TGTGCCAGCAGCATAGACTTCCCAGCTCGGCGGGAGCTGTTTTTT

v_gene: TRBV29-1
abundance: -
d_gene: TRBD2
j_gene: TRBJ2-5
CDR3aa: CSAIAGGVETQYF
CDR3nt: TGCAGCGCAATAGCGGGGGGCGTAGAGACCCAGTACTTC

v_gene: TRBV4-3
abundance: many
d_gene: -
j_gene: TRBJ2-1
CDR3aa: CASSQTESSYNEQFF
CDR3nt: TGCGCCAGCAGCCAGACGGAGAGCTCCTACAATGAGCAGTTCTTC

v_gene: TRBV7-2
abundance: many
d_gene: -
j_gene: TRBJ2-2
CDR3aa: CASSLRFRVRNTGELFF
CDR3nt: TGTGCCAGCAGCTTACGGTTTCGGGTCAGGAACACCGGGGAGCTGTTTTTT

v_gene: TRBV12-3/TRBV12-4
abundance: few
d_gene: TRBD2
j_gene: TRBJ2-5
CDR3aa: CASSQTSGGQETQYF
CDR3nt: TGTGCCAGCAGCCAAACTAGCGGGGGGCAAGAGACCCAGTACTTC

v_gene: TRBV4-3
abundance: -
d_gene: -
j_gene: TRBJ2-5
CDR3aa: CASSQGVSVRETQYF
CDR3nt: TGCGCCAGCAGCCAAGGAGTTAGCGTAAGAGAGACCCAGTACTTC

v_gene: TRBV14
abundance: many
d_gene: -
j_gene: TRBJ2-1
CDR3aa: CASSQALPHNEQFF
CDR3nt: TGTGCCAGCAGCCAAGCATTACCCCACAATGAGCAGTTCTTC

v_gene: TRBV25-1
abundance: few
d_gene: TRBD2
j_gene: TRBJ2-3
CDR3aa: CASSGDYTDTQYF
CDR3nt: TGTGCCAGCAGTGGGGACTACACAGATACGCAGTATTTT

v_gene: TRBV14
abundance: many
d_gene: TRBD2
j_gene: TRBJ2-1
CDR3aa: CASSQASSGGSYNEQFF
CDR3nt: TGTGCCAGCAGCCAGGCTTCTAGCGGGGGGTCTTACAATGAGCAGTTCTTC

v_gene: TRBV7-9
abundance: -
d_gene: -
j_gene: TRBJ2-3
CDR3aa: CASSPPMEDTQYF
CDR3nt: TGTGCCAGCAGCCCCCCGATGGAAGATACGCAGTATTTT

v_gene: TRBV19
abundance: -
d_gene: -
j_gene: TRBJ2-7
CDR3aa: CASSARGLSSYEQYF
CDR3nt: TGTGCCAGTAGTGCCAGGGGCCTCAGCTCCTACGAGCAGTACTTC

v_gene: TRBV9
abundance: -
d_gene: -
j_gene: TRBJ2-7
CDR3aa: CASSGGPTYEQYF
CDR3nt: TGTGCCAGCAGCGGGGGGCCCACCTACGAGCAGTACTTC

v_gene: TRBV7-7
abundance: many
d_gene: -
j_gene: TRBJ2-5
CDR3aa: CASSFRKTQYF
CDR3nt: TGTGCTAGCAGCTTTCGGAAGACCCAGTACTTC

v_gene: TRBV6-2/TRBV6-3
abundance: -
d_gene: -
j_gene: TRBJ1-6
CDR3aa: CASSAEVMSYNSPLHF
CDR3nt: TGTGCCAGCAGTGCCGAGGTGATGTCCTATAATTCACCCCTCCACTTT

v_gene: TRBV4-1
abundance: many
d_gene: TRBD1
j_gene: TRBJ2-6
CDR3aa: CASSFYGTVDSGANVLTF
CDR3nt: TGCGCCAGCAGCTTCTACGGGACAGTAGACTCTGGGGCCAACGTCCTGACTTTC

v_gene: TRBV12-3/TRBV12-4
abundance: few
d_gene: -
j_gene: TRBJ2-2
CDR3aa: CASSPGLTGELFF
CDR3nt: TGTGCCAGCAGTCCGGGATTAACCGGGGAGCTGTTTTTT

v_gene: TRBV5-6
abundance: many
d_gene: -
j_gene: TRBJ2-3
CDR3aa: CASSFTFVGPTVGDTQYF
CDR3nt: TGTGCCAGCAGCTTTACGTTCGTAGGGCCAACGGTGGGAGATACGCAGTATTTT

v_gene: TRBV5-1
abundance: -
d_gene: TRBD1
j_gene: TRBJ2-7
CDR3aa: CASSLAGTGRYEQYF
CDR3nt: TGCGCCAGCAGCTTGGCCGGGACAGGGCGATACGAGCAGTACTTC